Following are 28 T cell receptor beta chains from one sample sequenced in a study of blood T cell repertoires in COVID-19. Data came from immunoSEQ multiplex PCR; TCRdb stores just in-frame clones and leaves some out. The sample includes 200,000 to 250,000 clones, roughly 84% of them seen just once. The sequencing input was PBMCs or T cells enriched from blood (not recorded which). Every receptor here comes from a woman aged 40 to 50 who had recovered from COVID-19.

As regards this clone: The junction departs from the called germline gene at one end, perhaps through a read error. V is TRBV27 and J is TRBJ2-7; 7 positions match TRBD1. The CDR3 consists of 15 residues. The germline gives CDR1 MNHEY, CDR2 SMNVEV (reference sequence). The CDR3: CATSYLDRVGYEQYF. In DNA, the CDR3 is TGTGCCACCAGTTACCTAGACAGGGTCGGCTACGAGCAGTACTTC.

Only one count was recorded for this clone. This chain uses TRBV21-1 with TRBJ2-2; the D call in the table, TRBD2, was not verified against the DNA. TRBV21-1 is a documented pseudogene. The CDR3 sequence is 19 residues long. CDR3 loop: CASSAHRPSGIPNTGELFF. The DNA for the CDR3 is TGTGCCAGCAGCGCTCATCGGCCTAGCGGGATACCGAACACCGGGGAGCTGTTTTTT.

CDR3 DNA sequence: TGTGCCAGCAGCCCGGGACTAGCGGCCTCCTTCACAGATACGCAGTATTTT. This sequence encodes CASSPGLAASFTDTQYF. The J gene is TRBJ2-3, the V gene TRBV7-3; 11 bases map to TRBD2. Germline loops: CDR1 SGHTA, CDR2 FQGTGA. This CDR3 has 17 residues. Trimming took 5 bases from V and 2 from J; bases not matched to a gene: 9.

This clone was seen once. J is TRBJ2-3 and V is TRBV24-1; 8 bases fit TRBD2. CDR3 length: 17 residues. Trimming cost V 4 bases and J 7 bases; bases outside gene matches: 15. Germline loops: CDR1 KGHDR, CDR2 SFDVKD. As DNA, the CDR3 is TGTGCCACCAGTGACTCTATCTTTAGCGGGAACGGAAATACGCAGTATTTT. Translated: CATSDSIFSGNGNTQYF.

DNA for the CDR3: TGTGCCAGCAGCCAAGATCAACAGGCAGGGGGCTATGGCTACACCTTC. This gives the protein CASSQDQQAGGYGYTF. The chain combines TRBV3-1 (or the pseudogene TRBV3-2) with TRBJ1-2; TRBD1 matches at 7 bases. This CDR3 is built from 16 residues. Germline-derived CDR1 and CDR2 are LGHDT and YNNKEL (reference sequence). V shed 0 bases and J 4 bases; nucleotides not matched to a gene: 8.

This chain joins TRBV19 and TRBJ1-1; D unresolved. Germline assignment: CDR1 LNHDA and CDR2 SQIVND (reference sequence). Trimming cost V 3 bases and J 0 bases, with 11 bases left between them. There are 15 residues in the CDR3. CDR3 region: CASSIRPGLNTEAFF. The CDR3 DNA follows: TGTGCCAGTAGTATCAGGCCAGGATTGAACACTGAAGCTTTCTTT.

This chain links TRBV6-5 with TRBJ1-6, with 12 bases aligning to TRBD1. This CDR3 comprises 15 residues. The germline gives CDR1 MNHEY, CDR2 SVGAGI. V lost 4 bases to trimming and J lost 9 bases; unmatched junction nucleotides: 4. CDR3 residues: CASSSPGQGASPLHF. The CDR3 DNA sequence: TGTGCCAGCAGTTCGCCGGGACAGGGGGCTTCACCCCTCCACTTT.

This clone was counted a few times. The chain has TRBV5-6 and TRBJ1-3; TRBD1 aligns across 11 bases. The trim removed 4 bases at V and 0 bases at J, leaving 6 bases unmatched. The CDR3 contains 17 residues. CDR1 SGHDT and CDR2 YYEEEE come from the germline V gene. CDR3 DNA: TGTGCCAGCAGCCGGGGACAGGGGGAGTCCTCTGGAAACACCATATATTTT. Protein: CASSRGQGESSGNTIYF.

This chain uses TRBV6-4 with TRBJ2-3; possibly TRBD2 for D (5 bases). Per the germline V gene, CDR1 is MRHNA and CDR2 is SNTAGT. V was pared by 11 bases and J by 2 bases, with 17 bases between. The CDR3 extends over 14 amino acids. The CDR3: CAPLEDLPTDTQYF. Here the CDR3 DNA reads TGTGCCCCCCTGGAGGACTTACCCACAGATACGCAGTATTTT.

The V gene is TRBV9, the J gene TRBJ2-2; 9 bases align to TRBD1. V was pared by 3 bases and J by 9 bases, with 9 bases of the junction left unmatched. The CDR3 consists of 15 residues. Per germline, CDR1 SGDLS and CDR2 YYNGEE. CDR3 sequence reads: CASSDRDREYRELFF. Written as DNA, the CDR3 is TGTGCCAGCAGCGACCGGGACAGGGAGTACCGGGAGCTGTTTTTT.

V usage is TRBV10-2 and J usage is TRBJ2-1; 9 positions agree with TRBD2. This CDR3 comprises 14 residues. CDR1 is WSHSY and CDR2 is SAAADI in the germline V gene. Losses at the gene ends were 8 bases for V and 5 bases for J; bases not matched to a gene: 7. This CDR3 reads CASRYSGRDNEQFF. The CDR3 region has the DNA TGCGCCAGCCGCTATAGCGGGAGAGACAATGAGCAGTTCTTC.

The chain combines TRBV12-3 or TRBV12-4 with TRBJ2-7; TRBD1 agrees at 9 bases. This CDR3 contains 13 residues. The ends lost 3 bases at V and 4 bases at J; junction bases unmatched: 1. The CDR3 sequence: CASSFGTGYEQYV. The CDR3 bases are TGTGCCAGCAGTTTTGGGACAGGGTACGAGCAGTACGTC.

The chain recombines TRBV11-3 with TRBJ2-1; 7 nucleotides agree with TRBD2. CDR1 and CDR2 from the germline V gene are SGHNT and YENEEA. V shed 5 bases and J 6 bases; nucleotides not matched to a gene: 4. This CDR3 spans 13 amino acids. The CDR3 protein is CASSTSSGNEQFF. CDR3 coding DNA: TGTGCCAGCAGCACCTCTAGCGGCAATGAGCAGTTCTTC.

This chain uses TRBV11-2 with TRBJ2-3; 10 bases are shared with TRBD1. Germline values: CDR1 SGHAT, CDR2 FQNNGV. The CDR3 extends over 15 amino acids. With 3 bases clipped from V and 4 bases from J, the junction kept 4 bases outside the gene matches. The CDR3 sequence is CASSFGTGVPDTQYF. The CDR3 DNA reads TGTGCCAGCAGCTTTGGGACAGGGGTACCAGATACGCAGTATTTT.

The rearrangement links TRBV4-2 to TRBJ2-2; the match to TRBD2 covers 8 bases. The germline V gene has CDR1 LGHNA and CDR2 YNFKEQ. The CDR3 is 17 residues long. Trimming took 2 bases from V and 0 from J; bases not matched to a gene: 5. The CDR3 here is CASSQRGRNANTGELFF. DNA of the CDR3: TGTGCCAGCAGCCAACGCGGGAGGAACGCGAACACCGGGGAGCTGTTTTTT.

This clone showed up just a few times. The CDR3 sequence is CASSAAGGSPLHF. The CDR3 nucleotides are TGTGCCAGCAGCGCCGCCGGGGGTTCACCCCTCCACTTT. This sequence joins TRBV7-9 and TRBJ1-6, with D maybe TRBD1 (5 bases). The CDR3 extends over 13 amino acids. CDR1 is SEHNR, CDR2 FQNEAQ, per germline (reference sequence). The ends were cut back, 5 bases at V and 9 bases at J, with 11 bases in the middle. The full variable domain, completed using reference TRBV7-9 and TRBJ1-6, is DTGVSQNPRHKITKRGQNVTFRCDPISEHNRLYWYRQTLGQGPEFLTYFQNEAQLEKSRLLSDRFSAERPKGSFSTLEIQRTEQGDSAMYLCASSAAGGSPLHFGNGTRLTVT.

The V and J genes are TRBV10-3 and TRBJ1-4; 12 bases are shared with TRBD1. The CDR3 covers 13 residues. From germline, CDR1 is ENHRY and CDR2 SYGVKD. Germline trimming cut 8 bases from V and 8 bases from J; bases unmatched to any gene: 3. For the CDR3, the DNA is TGTGCCATCGGGACAGGGGGCAACGAAAAACTGTTTTTT. This sequence encodes CAIGTGGNEKLFF.

V is TRBV7-2 and J is TRBJ2-3; 7 nucleotides agree with TRBD2. The germline V gene encodes CDR1 SGHTA and CDR2 FQGNSA. The CDR3 runs 16 residues. V lost 2 bases to trimming and J lost 5 bases; unmatched junction nucleotides: 10. The DNA of the CDR3 is TGTGCCAGCAGCTTAATGACGGGAGGCGGAGGAGATACGCAGTATTTT. Encoded protein: CASSLMTGGGGDTQYF.

The chain uses TRBV7-2 and TRBJ2-2, with unresolved D. Germline V CDR1 and CDR2: SGHTA, FQGNSA. The V gene lost 3 bases and the J gene lost 7 bases, with 12 bases spanning the gap. The CDR3 length is 14 residues. The CDR3 DNA is TGTGCCAGCAGCTTTTCCCCTTTCGGCGGGGAGCTGTTTTTT. Its protein product is CASSFSPFGGELFF. Drawing the rest from reference TRBV7-2 and TRBJ2-2, the complete variable domain is GAGVSQSPSNKVTEKGKDVELRCDPISGHTALYWYRQSLGQGLEFLIYFQGNSAPDKSGLPSDRFSAERTGGSVSTLTIQRTQQEDSAVYLCASSFSPFGGELFFGEGSRLTVL.

The chain couples TRBV6-2 or TRBV6-3 to TRBJ2-1; possible D gene TRBD2, 6 bases. The CDR3 spans 15 residues. The germline V gene has CDR1 MNHEY and CDR2 SVGEGT. V was clipped by 0 bases and J by 6 bases, with 12 bases between them. Here the CDR3 DNA reads TGTGCCAGCAGTTACTCGACGGGGGAGGTCAATGAGCAGTTCTTC. The encoded protein is CASSYSTGEVNEQFF.

The gene calls are TRBV3-1 (or the pseudogene TRBV3-2) and TRBJ1-1; 9 bases match TRBD1. The CDR3 covers 13 residues. Germline assignment: CDR1 LGHDT and CDR2 YNNKEL (reference sequence). V gave up 3 bases and J gave up 10 bases; unmatched junction bases: 6. The CDR3 reads CASSQGQGRGAFF. The DNA of the CDR3 is TGTGCCAGCAGCCAGGGACAGGGCCGTGGAGCTTTCTTT.

The rearrangement joins TRBV30 to TRBJ1-5; D is perhaps TRBD1 (6 bases). The V gene's germline CDR1 is GTSNPN and CDR2 SVGIG (reference sequence). The CDR3 spans 15 residues. Trimming took off 3 bases at V and 0 bases at J, with 12 bases between the two ends. CDR3 nucleotides: TGTGCCTGGAGCGGACAGACCATTAGCAATCAGCCCCAGCATTTT. It translates to CAWSGQTISNQPQHF.

The chain combines TRBV12-3 or TRBV12-4 with TRBJ1-1; 7 nucleotides match TRBD1. CDR3 size: 13 residues. The V gene end was trimmed by 9 bases and the J gene end by 4 bases; junction bases not matched to a gene: 8. CDR3 region: CASIRQGATEAFF. The CDR3 DNA is TGTGCCAGTATACGACAGGGAGCCACTGAAGCTTTCTTT.

This clone has a handful of counts. J is TRBJ1-2 and V is TRBV19; the D is unclear. The ends were cut back, 7 bases at V and 4 bases at J, with 16 bases in the middle. Germline V gene sequence: CDR1 LNHDA, CDR2 SQIVND (reference sequence). The length of the CDR3 is 14 residues. The CDR3 here is CASTPGAEFYGYTF. The CDR3, as DNA: TGTGCCAGTACCCCAGGAGCGGAGTTCTATGGCTACACCTTC.

This chain links TRBV30 with TRBJ1-1; D might be TRBD1 (5 bases). The CDR3 spans 14 residues. Trimming took off 4 bases at V and 4 bases at J, with 16 bases between the two ends. Germline V gives CDR1 GTSNPN, CDR2 SVGIG (reference sequence). The CDR3 bases are TGTGCCTGGATAAACCCGACAGCCCCCACTGAAGCTTTCTTT. Amino acid sequence: CAWINPTAPTEAFF.

The gene calls are TRBV7-2 and TRBJ2-5, with D possibly matching TRBD1 (7 bases). Germline CDR1 and CDR2: SGHTA and FQGNSA. V lost 2 bases and J lost 5, with 15 bases in between. The CDR3 has 15 amino acids. Here the CDR3 DNA reads TGTGCCAGCAGCTTACGGGGGACAGAAGGGGAGACCCAGTACTTC. Translating gives CASSLRGTEGETQYF.

The chain uses TRBV10-1 and TRBJ2-3, with TRBD2 matching 11 bases. The CDR3 is 16 residues long. CDR1 and CDR2 (germline): WNHNN, SYGVQD (reference sequence). Trimming cost V 3 bases and J 4 bases; bases outside gene matches: 6. DNA for the CDR3: TGCGCCAGCAGTGACGGACGGGGACTAGCGGCAGATACGCAGTATTTT. Its protein is CASSDGRGLAADTQYF.

The gene calls are TRBV27 and TRBJ2-5, with D perhaps matching TRBD2 (5 bases). V lost 3 bases and J 4 bases, leaving 15 bases between the germline ends. CDR3 length: 15 amino acids. Germline lookup yields CDR1 MNHEY and CDR2 SMNVEV (reference sequence). This CDR3 is CASSFGQTEGETQYF. In DNA form, the CDR3 reads TGTGCCAGCAGTTTCGGGCAGACCGAGGGAGAGACCCAGTACTTC.